The table lists the clone carrying this T cell receptor (beta chain) with a few counts. Its antigen is unknown. The sample belongs to a study of cytomegalovirus exposure and HLA in healthy donors. Study results and limitations: The sole available immune exposure information was CMV serostatus.

It was with 60 Vbeta and 13 Jbeta primers that the PCR ran. Sequencing used immunoSEQ multiplex PCR; TCRdb keeps in-frame clones, though not all of them. Counted here are 150,000 or so clones, roughly 88% occurring once; the ten biggest clones make up about 6.8%. The V end was cut by 2 bases, the J end by 0 bases, with 8 bases between. The CDR3 is 15 amino acids. Germline V gene sequence: CDR1 MNHEY, CDR2 SMNVEV (reference sequence). This sequence originates from a man aged 50-59 years in good health and CMV-seropositive. This rearrangement joins TRBV27 to TRBJ1-5, with D possibly TRBD1 on 6 matching bases. Sequencing was performed on PBMCs. CDR3 protein: CASSLQGRSNQPQHF. CDR3 nucleotides: TGTGCCAGCAGTTTACAGGGGCGTAGCAATCAGCCCCAGCATTTT.